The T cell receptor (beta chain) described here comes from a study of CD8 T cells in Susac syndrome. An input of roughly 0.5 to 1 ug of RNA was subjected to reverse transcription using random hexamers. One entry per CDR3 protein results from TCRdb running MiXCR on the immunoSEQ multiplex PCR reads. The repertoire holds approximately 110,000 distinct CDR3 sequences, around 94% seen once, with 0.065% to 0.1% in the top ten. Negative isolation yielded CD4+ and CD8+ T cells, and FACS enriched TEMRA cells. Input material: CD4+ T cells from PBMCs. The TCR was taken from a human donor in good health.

The CDR3 reads CASSYLRQGGTEAFF. The CDR3 coding sequence is TGCGCCAGCAGCTACCTCCGGCAGGGTGGGACTGAAGCTTTCTTT. The chain employs TRBV5-1 and TRBJ1-1; perhaps TRBD1 as D (5 bases). This CDR3 is built from 15 residues. Germline CDR1 is SGHRS and CDR2 is YFSETQ. V gave up 3 bases and J gave up 5 bases, with 17 bases separating them.